A single T cell receptor (beta chain) is shown here with its context. Its antigen is still unknown. There are 15 residues in the CDR3. Per the germline V gene, CDR1 is SNHLY and CDR2 is FYNNEI. The V end lost 6 bases, the J end lost 0 bases, and 12 bases lay between the germline ends. This sample is drawn from a study of shared clonotypes between healthy human individuals. Study context: Per-donor plates numbered three CD4 naive, three CD4 memory, two CD8 naive and one CD8 memory. Whole-study findings and limits: Relative to memory subsets, naive subsets generally showed larger estimated richness. Few donors restricted represented genetic and exposure-history diversity. Against clonotypes common to all four donors, non-shared ones had lower generation probabilities.

CD45RO-negative cells were positively selected for CCR7, leaving out terminally differentiated effector memory CD45RA+ cells. Sequencing used immunoSEQ multiplex PCR; TCRdb keeps in-frame clones, though not all of them. The sample includes about 2.1 million clones, around 93% of them seen just once. This sequence originates from a man aged 18 to 30 in good health. Some clones in this sample may be carry-over from other donors' samples. The sequencing input was naive CD8+ T cells from PBMCs. V usage is TRBV2 and J usage is TRBJ2-1; D is ambiguous. The DNA for the CDR3 is TGTGCCAGCAGCCTCGGCGAGAGCTCCTACAATGAGCAGTTCTTC. Translating gives CASSLGESSYNEQFF.